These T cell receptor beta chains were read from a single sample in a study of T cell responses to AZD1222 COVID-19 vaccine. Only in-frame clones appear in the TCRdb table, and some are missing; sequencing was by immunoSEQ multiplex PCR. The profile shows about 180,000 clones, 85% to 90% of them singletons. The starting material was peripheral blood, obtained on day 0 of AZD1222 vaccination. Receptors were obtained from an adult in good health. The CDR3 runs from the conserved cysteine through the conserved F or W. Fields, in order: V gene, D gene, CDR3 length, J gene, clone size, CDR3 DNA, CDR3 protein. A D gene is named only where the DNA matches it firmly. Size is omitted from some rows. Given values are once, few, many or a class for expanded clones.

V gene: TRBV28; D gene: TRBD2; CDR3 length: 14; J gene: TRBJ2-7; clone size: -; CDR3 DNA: TGTGCCAGCAGTTTAGGCGGGGGTACCTACGAGCAGTACTTC; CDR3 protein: CASSLGGGTYEQYF
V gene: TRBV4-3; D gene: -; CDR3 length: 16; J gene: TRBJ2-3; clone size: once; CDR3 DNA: TGCGCCAGCAGCCAAGAAGGGGGGCGCGGTTCAGATACGCAGTATTTT; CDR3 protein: CASSQEGGRGSDTQYF
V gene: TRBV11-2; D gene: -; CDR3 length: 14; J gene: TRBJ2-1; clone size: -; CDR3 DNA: TGTGCCAGCGGGCCCCTGGGGGGTCCTAATGAGCAGTTCTTC; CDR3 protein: CASGPLGGPNEQFF
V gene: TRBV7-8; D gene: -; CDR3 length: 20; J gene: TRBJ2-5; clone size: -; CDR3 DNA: TGTGCCAGCAGCCGAGACAGGCGGACCGGGGGGCCCAGGTACCAAGAGACCCAGTACTTC; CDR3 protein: CASSRDRRTGGPRYQETQYF
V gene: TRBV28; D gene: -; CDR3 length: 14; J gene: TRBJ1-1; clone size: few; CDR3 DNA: TGTGCCAGCAGTTTCCCCACAGCGAACACTGAAGCTTTCTTT; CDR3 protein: CASSFPTANTEAFF
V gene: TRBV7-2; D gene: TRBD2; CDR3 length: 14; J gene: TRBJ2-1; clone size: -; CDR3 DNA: TGTGCCAGCAGCTTAGCACTAGCGGGGAATGAGCAGTTCTTC; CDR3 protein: CASSLALAGNEQFF
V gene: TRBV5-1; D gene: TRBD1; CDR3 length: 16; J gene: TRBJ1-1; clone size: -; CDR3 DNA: TGCGCCAGCAGCTTTGCGAAAGGGACAGGGAACACTGAAGCTTTCTTT; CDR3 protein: CASSFAKGTGNTEAFF
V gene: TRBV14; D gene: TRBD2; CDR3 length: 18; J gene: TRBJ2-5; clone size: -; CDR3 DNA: TGTGCCAGCAGCCACCCCGGACTAGCGGGGGGAGGGCAAGAGACCCAGTACTTC; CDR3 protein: CASSHPGLAGGGQETQYF
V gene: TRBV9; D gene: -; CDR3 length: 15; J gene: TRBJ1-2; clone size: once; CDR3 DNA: TGTGCCAGCAGCGCGGGGGGCGGTGCTAACTATGGCTACACCTTC; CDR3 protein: CASSAGGGANYGYTF
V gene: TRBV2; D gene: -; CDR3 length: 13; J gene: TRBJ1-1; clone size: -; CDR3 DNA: TGTGCCAGCAGGAGAGGACGGGCCACTGAAGCTTTCTTT; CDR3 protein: CASRRGRATEAFF
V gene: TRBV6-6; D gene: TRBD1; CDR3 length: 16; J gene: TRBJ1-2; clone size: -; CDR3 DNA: TGTGCCAGCAGTCCGTTTGCTGCGACAGGGGTTTATGGCTACACCTTC; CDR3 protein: CASSPFAATGVYGYTF
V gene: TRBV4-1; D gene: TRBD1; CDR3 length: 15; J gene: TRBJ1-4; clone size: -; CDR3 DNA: TGCGCCAGCAGCCCTGGAACAGGGGAATGGGAAAAACTGTTTTTT; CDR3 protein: CASSPGTGEWEKLFF
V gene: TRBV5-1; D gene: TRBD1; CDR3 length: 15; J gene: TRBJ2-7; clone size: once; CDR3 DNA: TGCGCCAGCAGCTTGGAGGGCACAGGGGTTTCCGAGCAGTACTTC; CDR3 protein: CASSLEGTGVSEQYF
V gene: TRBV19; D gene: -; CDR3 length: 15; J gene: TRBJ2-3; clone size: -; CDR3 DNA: TGTGCCAGTAGTACCGGGGGGCAGGGCACAGATACGCAGTATTTT; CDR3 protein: CASSTGGQGTDTQYF
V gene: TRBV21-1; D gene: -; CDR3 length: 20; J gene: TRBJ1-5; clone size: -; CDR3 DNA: TGTGCCAGCAGAAAAAGAACGACAGGGGGCCCTTGCTATAGCAATCAGCCCCAGCATTTT; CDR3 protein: CASRKRTTGGPCYSNQPQHF
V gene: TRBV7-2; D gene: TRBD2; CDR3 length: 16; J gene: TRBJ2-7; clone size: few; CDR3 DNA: TGTGCCAGCAGCTTAGCGCAAACTAGCGGTTACTACGAGCAGTACTTC; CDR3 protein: CASSLAQTSGYYEQYF
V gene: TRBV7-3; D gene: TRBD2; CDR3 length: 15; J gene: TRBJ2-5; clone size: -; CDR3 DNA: TGTGCCAGCAGCTTCACCGGGGGGGCGTTAGAGACCCAGTACTTC; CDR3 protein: CASSFTGGALETQYF
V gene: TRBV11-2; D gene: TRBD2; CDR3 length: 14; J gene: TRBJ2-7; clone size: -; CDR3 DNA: TGTGCCAGCAGCTTAAGCGGGGAACGATACGAGCAGTACTTC; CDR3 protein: CASSLSGERYEQYF
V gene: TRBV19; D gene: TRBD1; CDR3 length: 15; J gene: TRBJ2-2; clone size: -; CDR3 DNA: TGTGCCAGTACCAAGGGACAGGGGAACACCGGGGAGCTGTTTTTT; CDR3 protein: CASTKGQGNTGELFF
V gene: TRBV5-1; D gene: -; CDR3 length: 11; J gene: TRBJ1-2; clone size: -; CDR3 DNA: TGCGCCAGCAGCTTTGGGACCGGCTACACCTTC; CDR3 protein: CASSFGTGYTF
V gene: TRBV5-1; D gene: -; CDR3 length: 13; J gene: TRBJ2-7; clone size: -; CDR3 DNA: TGCGCCAGCAGCTTGGGGCAGAACTACGAGCAGTACTTC; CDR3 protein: CASSLGQNYEQYF
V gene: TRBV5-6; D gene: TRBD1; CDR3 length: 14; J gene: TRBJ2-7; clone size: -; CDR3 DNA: TGTGCCAGCAGCCGGGACAGGGGCACCTACGAGCAGTACTTC; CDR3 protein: CASSRDRGTYEQYF
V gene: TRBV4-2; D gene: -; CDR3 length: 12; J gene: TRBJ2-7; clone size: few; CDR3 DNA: TGTGCCAGCAGCCAAGATCTGTACGAGCAGTACTTC; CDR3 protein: CASSQDLYEQYF
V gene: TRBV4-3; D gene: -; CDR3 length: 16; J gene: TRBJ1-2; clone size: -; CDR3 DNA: TGCGCCAGCAGCCAAGATCGAGCAGGGGTCGGGTATGGCTACACCTTC; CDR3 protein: CASSQDRAGVGYGYTF
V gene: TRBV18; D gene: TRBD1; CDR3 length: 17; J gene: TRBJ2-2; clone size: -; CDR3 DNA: TGTGCCAGCTCACCAGCGTCCGGGACAGCGTGGACCGGGGAGCTGTTTTTT; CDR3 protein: CASSPASGTAWTGELFF
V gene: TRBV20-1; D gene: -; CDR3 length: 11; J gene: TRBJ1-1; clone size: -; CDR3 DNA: TGCAGTGCTGCGATGAACACTGAAGCTTTCTTT; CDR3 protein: CSAAMNTEAFF
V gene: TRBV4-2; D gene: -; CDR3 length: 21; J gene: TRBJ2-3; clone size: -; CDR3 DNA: TGTGCCAGCAGCCAAGATCCCTTGTCCTACAACCGGAAGTTTAGCACAGATACGCAGTATTTT; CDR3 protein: CASSQDPLSYNRKFSTDTQYF
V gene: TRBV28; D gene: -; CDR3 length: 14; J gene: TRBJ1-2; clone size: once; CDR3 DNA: TGTGCCAGCAGTCCCGCGCAGACCGTGGGCGGCTACACCTTC; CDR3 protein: CASSPAQTVGGYTF
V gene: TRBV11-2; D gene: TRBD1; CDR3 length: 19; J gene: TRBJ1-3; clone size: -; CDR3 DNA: TGTGCCAGCAGCTTTTTAGGGACAGGGCACCTCGCTAGAGGAAACACCATATATTTT; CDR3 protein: CASSFLGTGHLARGNTIYF
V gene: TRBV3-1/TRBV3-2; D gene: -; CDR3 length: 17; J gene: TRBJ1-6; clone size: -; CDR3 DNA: TGTGCCAGCAGCCAAGATCCGGGGAGTAGGGCTAATTCACCCCTCCACTTT; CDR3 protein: CASSQDPGSRANSPLHF
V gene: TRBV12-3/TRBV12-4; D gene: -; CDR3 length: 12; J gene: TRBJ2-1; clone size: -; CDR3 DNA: TGTGCCAGCAGCCGCGGGTTCCGGGACAAGTTCTTC; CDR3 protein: CASSRGFRDKFF
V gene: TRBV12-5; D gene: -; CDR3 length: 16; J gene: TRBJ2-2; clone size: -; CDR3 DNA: TGTGCTAGTGGTCCCGAAGGGAGGGGGGGATCCGGGGAGCTGTTTTTT; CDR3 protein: CASGPEGRGGSGELFF
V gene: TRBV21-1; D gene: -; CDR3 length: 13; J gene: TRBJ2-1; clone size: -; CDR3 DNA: TGTGCCAGCAGCCCCGGCCTTCAAAATGAGCAGTTCTTC; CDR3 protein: CASSPGLQNEQFF
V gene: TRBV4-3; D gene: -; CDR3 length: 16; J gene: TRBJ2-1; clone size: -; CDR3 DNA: TGCGCCAGCAGCCAAGGCCGGAACAACTTGTACAATGAGCAGTTCTTC; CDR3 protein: CASSQGRNNLYNEQFF
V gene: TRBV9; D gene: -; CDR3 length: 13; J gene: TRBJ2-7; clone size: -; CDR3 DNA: TGTGCCAGCAGCCCCCGTGGAAGATACGAGCAGTACTTC; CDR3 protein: CASSPRGRYEQYF
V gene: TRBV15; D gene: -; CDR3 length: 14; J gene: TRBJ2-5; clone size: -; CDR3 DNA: TGTGCCACCAGCAGAGGGGGATACCAAGAGACCCAGTACTTC; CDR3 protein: CATSRGGYQETQYF
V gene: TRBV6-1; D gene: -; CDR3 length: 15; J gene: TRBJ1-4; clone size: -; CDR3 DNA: TGTGCCAGCAGTGAAGCGTCGACTATCGGTGAAAAACTGTTTTTT; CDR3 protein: CASSEASTIGEKLFF
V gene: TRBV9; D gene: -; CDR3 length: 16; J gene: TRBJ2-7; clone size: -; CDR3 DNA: TGTGCCAGCAGCGAGGCGCCCGACGACCACTCCTACGAGCAGTACTTC; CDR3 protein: CASSEAPDDHSYEQYF
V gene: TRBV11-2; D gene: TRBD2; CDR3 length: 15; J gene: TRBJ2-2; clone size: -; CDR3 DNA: TGTGCCAGCAGCATTAGCGGGGGGGCCGGCGGGGAGCTGTTTTTT; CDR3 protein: CASSISGGAGGELFF
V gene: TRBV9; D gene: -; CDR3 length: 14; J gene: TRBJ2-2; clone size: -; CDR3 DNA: TGTGCCAGCAGCGATCGGATGAACACCGGGGAGCTGTTTTTT; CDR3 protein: CASSDRMNTGELFF
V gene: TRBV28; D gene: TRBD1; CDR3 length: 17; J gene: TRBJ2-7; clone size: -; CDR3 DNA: TGTGCCAGCAGTTTTGAAGACAGGGGGCCGGGCCTCTACGAGCAGTACTTC; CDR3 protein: CASSFEDRGPGLYEQYF
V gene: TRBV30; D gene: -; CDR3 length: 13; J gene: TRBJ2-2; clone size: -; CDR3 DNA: TGTGCCTGGAGTGTATCCGGACCCGGGGAGCTGTTTTTT; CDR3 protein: CAWSVSGPGELFF
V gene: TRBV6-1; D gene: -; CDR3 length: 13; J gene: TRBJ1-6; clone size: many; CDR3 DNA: TGTGCCAGCAGTGAAGGGTATAATTCACCCCTCCACTTT; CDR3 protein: CASSEGYNSPLHF
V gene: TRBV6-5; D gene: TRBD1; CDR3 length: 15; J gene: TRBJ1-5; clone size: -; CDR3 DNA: TGTGCCAGCAGTCCCGACAGGGACATGAATCAGCCCCAGCATTTT; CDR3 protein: CASSPDRDMNQPQHF
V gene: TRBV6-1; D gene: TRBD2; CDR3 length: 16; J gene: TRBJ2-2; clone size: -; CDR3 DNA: TGTGCCAGCAGTGAACCCGGGCGGGGGGTTGGCGGGGAGCTGTTTTTT; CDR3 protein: CASSEPGRGVGGELFF
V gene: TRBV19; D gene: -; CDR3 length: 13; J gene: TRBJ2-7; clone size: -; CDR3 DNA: TGTGCCAGTAGTACCCGGGACGTCAGGGAGCAGTACTTC; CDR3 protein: CASSTRDVREQYF
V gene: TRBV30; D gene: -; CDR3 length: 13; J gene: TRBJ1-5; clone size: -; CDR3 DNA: TGTGCCTGGAGTGTAGGACCCATCCAGCCCCAGCATTTT; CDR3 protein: CAWSVGPIQPQHF
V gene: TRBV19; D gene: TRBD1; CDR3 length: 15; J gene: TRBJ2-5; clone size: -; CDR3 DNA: TGTGCCAGTAGACTAGGACAGGGGGCAGGGGAGACCCAGTACTTC; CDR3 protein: CASRLGQGAGETQYF
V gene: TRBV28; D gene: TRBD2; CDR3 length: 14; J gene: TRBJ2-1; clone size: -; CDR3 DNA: TGTGCCAGCAGCCCGGGGGGGCGCTACAATGAGCAGTTCTTC; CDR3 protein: CASSPGGRYNEQFF
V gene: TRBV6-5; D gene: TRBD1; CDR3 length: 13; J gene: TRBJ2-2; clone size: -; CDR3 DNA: TGTGCCGGCCGACAGGGGATGGCCGGGGAGCTGTTTTTT; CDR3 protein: CAGRQGMAGELFF
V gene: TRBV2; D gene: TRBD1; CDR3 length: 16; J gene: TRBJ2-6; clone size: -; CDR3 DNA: TGTGCCAGCAGTGATGGACAGGGCTCTGGGGCCAACGTCCTGACTTTC; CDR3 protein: CASSDGQGSGANVLTF
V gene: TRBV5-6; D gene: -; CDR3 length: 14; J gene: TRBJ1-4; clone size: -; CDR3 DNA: TGTGCCAGCAGCTTGGGGGCAGATTTTGAAAAACTGTTTTTT; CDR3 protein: CASSLGADFEKLFF
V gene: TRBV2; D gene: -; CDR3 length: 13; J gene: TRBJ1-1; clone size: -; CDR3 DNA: TGTGCCAGCAGTTTTCAGCAGAACACTGAAGCTTTCTTT; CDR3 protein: CASSFQQNTEAFF
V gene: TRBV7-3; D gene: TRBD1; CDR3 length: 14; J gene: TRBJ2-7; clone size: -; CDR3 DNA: TGTGCCAGCAGCTCCAGAGGGGGCCCCTACGAGCAGTACTTC; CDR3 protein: CASSSRGGPYEQYF
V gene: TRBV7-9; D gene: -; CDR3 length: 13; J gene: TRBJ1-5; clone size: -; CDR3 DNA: TGTGCCAGCAGCTTGCGTAGCAATCAGCCCCAGCATTTT; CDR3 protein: CASSLRSNQPQHF
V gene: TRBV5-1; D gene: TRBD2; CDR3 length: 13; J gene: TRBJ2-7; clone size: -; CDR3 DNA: TGCGCCAGCAGCGGGGGACTAGCGGGGGAGCAGTACTTC; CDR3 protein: CASSGGLAGEQYF
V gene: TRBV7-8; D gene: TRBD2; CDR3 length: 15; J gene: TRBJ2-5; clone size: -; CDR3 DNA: TGTGCCAGCAGCTCCGCGGGGGGTGGTCGTGAGACCCAGTACTTC; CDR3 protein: CASSSAGGGRETQYF
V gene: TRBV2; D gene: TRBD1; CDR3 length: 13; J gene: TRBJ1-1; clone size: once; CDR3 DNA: TGTGCCAGAGGGGACAGAACGAACACTGAAGCTTTCTTT; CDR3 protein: CARGDRTNTEAFF
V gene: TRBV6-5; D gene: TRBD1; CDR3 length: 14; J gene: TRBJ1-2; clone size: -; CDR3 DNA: TGTGCCAGCAGTTACGCAGGGGGGGTGTATGGCTACACCTTC; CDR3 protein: CASSYAGGVYGYTF